The 16 T cell receptor beta chains listed next were all sequenced from one sample in a study of read filtering for tumor transcriptome and immune sequencing. The library was built from 400 ng RNA with molecular barcoded adaptors for alpha/delta and beta/gamma chains. TCRdb fed the reads into MiXCR, producing one record per CDR3 protein. Found here are about 57,000 distinct CDR3 sequences, around 20% of them singletons; the top ten hold 17%. The sequenced sample consisted of a population of CD138-negative cells sorted from bone marrow. The receptors were gathered from a donor at least 40 years old with multiple myeloma.

This clonotype occurred many times. The genes are TRBV6-5 and TRBJ2-2; 13 bases align to TRBD2. CDR1 and CDR2 (germline): MNHEY, SVGAGI. The V segment lost 4 bases and the J segment 6 bases; nucleotides outside the gene matches: 2. The CDR3 is 15 residues long. CDR3 nucleotides: TGTGCCAGCAGTTTGGGACTAGCGGGGTCCGGGGAGCTGTTTTTT. Translation gives CASSLGLAGSGELFF.

This clonotype showed up many times. The gene calls are TRBV27 and TRBJ2-7; 9 bases line up with TRBD1. Germline-derived CDR1 and CDR2 are MNHEY and SMNVEV (reference sequence). V lost 1 base, J lost 0 bases, and 10 bases stayed unmatched. The CDR3 is 18 amino acids. The CDR3 spells CASSLLYGQGMSSYEQYF. The CDR3 region has the DNA TGTGCCAGCAGTTTATTATATGGACAGGGGATGAGCTCCTACGAGCAGTACTTC.

A remark on this clonotype: This could be a read error, since a much larger clone is one nucleotide away. The chain uses TRBV20-1 and TRBJ2-5; D might be TRBD2 (5 bases). The V gene's germline CDR1 is DFQATT and CDR2 SNEGSKA (reference sequence). The CDR3 has 12 residues. Written as DNA, the CDR3 is TGCAGTGGACGAGGAGGCCAAGAGACCCGGTACTTC. Protein: CSGRGGQETRYF.

This clonotype was counted at least ten times. The chain couples TRBV29-1 to TRBJ2-1, with D perhaps TRBD1 or TRBD2 (5 bases each). Germline-derived CDR1 and CDR2 are SQVTM and ANQGSEA. Trimming removed 6 bases at V and 3 bases at J, with 18 bases between. This CDR3 has 15 amino acids. The CDR3 DNA is TGCAGCGTGGCAACTACTAGGACACTCTACAATGAGCAGTTCTTC. It is translated as CSVATTRTLYNEQFF.

This clonotype has at least ten counts. The chain has TRBV5-1 and TRBJ2-3, with 7 bases fitting TRBD1. Germline V CDR1 and CDR2: SGHRS, YFSETQ. V shed 3 bases and J 6 bases; nucleotides not matched to a gene: 7. CDR3 length: 14 residues. CDR3 coding DNA: TGCGCCAGCAGCTCGGGACAGTCGCCCGATACGCAGTATTTT. It yields the protein CASSSGQSPDTQYF.

By sample fraction, this clonotype is medium-sized (0.01 to 0.1%). This chain uses TRBV7-9 with TRBJ1-1, with 7 bases lining up with TRBD1. Germline V gives CDR1 SEHNR, CDR2 FQNEAQ (reference sequence). V was clipped by 4 bases and J by 1 base; unmatched bases: 3. The CDR3 spans 14 residues. CDR3 in DNA: TGTGCCAGCAGCTGGGGACAGCAGAACACTGAAGCTTTCTTT. Its translation: CASSWGQQNTEAFF.

V is TRBV24-1 and J is TRBJ2-3; maybe TRBD2 (5 bases). From germline, CDR1 is KGHDR and CDR2 SFDVKD. The CDR3 spans 16 residues. V was clipped by 0 bases and J by 1 base, with 10 bases between them. The CDR3 nucleotides read TGTGCCACCAGTGATTTGCAACTAGAAGGCACAGATACGCAGTATTTT. Translating it yields CATSDLQLEGTDTQYF.

CDR3 in amino acids: CSAKDTFWGNQPQHF. CDR3 DNA sequence: TGCAGTGCTAAGGACACTTTTTGGGGCAATCAGCCCCAGCATTTT. The J gene is TRBJ1-5, the V gene TRBV20-1; D is possibly TRBD1 (5 bases). The ends were cut back, 4 bases at V and 2 bases at J, with 15 bases in the middle. In germline, CDR1 is DFQATT, CDR2 SNEGSKA (reference sequence). The CDR3 has 15 amino acids.

The V gene is TRBV10-3, the J gene TRBJ1-5; 11 nucleotides agree with TRBD1. This CDR3 contains 15 residues. V shed 0 bases and J 7 bases; nucleotides not matched to a gene: 2. Germline CDR1 ENHRY, CDR2 SYGVKD. The CDR3 DNA is TGTGCCATCAGTGAGTCAGGGACAGGGGGACAGCCCCAGCATTTT. This codes for CAISESGTGGQPQHF.

This clonotype was seen many times. The gene calls are TRBV29-1 and TRBJ2-5; 11 bases line up with TRBD2. The CDR3 contains 12 residues. J was trimmed by 5 bases and V by 6 bases; bases with no gene match: 2. Germline CDR1 SQVTM, CDR2 ANQGSEA. The CDR3 nucleotides read TGCAGCGTCCGACTAGCGGGGGAGACCCAGTACTTC. This codes for CSVRLAGETQYF.

In this sample, this clonotype turned up many times. V usage is TRBV29-1 and J usage is TRBJ1-1; a weak D match, TRBD1 (6 bases). There are 14 residues in the CDR3. Trimming removed 7 bases from V and 5 bases from J, with 20 bases in between. CDR1 and CDR2 from the germline V gene are SQVTM and ANQGSEA. The CDR3 DNA is TGCAGCGCCCGGGACACCGGGCCCGAGACTGAAGCTTTCTTT. It is translated as CSARDTGPETEAFF.

This clonotype is medium-sized by share. The CDR3 here is CASSLSSGPYNEQFF. For the CDR3, the DNA is TGTGCCAGCAGCTTAAGTAGCGGGCCTTACAATGAGCAGTTCTTC. The chain carries TRBV7-9 and TRBJ2-1, with 7 bases identical to TRBD2. The CDR3 is 15 residues long. The germline V gene encodes CDR1 SEHNR and CDR2 FQNEAQ (reference sequence). V lost 2 bases, J lost 4 bases, and 5 bases stayed unmatched. Complete variable domain (other parts from reference TRBV7-9 and TRBJ2-1): DTGVSQNPRHKITKRGQNVTFRCDPISEHNRLYWYRQTLGQGPEFLTYFQNEAQLEKSRLLSDRFSAERPKGSFSTLEIQRTEQGDSAMYLCASSLSSGPYNEQFFGPGTRLTVL.

This clonotype occurred many times. The J gene is TRBJ2-5, the V gene TRBV29-1; 8 positions match TRBD2. CDR3 length: 14 residues. CDR1 is SQVTM, CDR2 ANQGSEA, per germline. The CDR3 nucleotides are TGCACAACCGCCGGGACTAGTCCTGAAGAGACCCAGTACTTC. This gives the protein CTTAGTSPEETQYF.

The sample holds many counts of this clonotype. The V call is TRBV20-1, the J call TRBJ1-1, with D possibly being TRBD1 (5 bases). V gave up 2 bases and J gave up 0 bases, with 7 bases separating them. The CDR3 extends over 13 amino acids. In germline, CDR1 is DFQATT, CDR2 SNEGSKA (reference sequence). Written as DNA, the CDR3 is TGCAGTGCTAGACAGGGATTGAACACTGAAGCTTTCTTT. Amino acid sequence: CSARQGLNTEAFF.

This clonotype was counted a few times. This chain uses TRBV20-1 with TRBJ1-2; 7 positions agree with TRBD1. J gave up 8 bases and V 3 bases, and 9 bases lay outside the gene matches. The CDR3 consists of 13 residues. Per the germline V gene, CDR1 is DFQATT and CDR2 is SNEGSKA (reference sequence). The CDR3 DNA reads as TGCAGTGCTAGGGTCCACGGGACAGACGGCTACACCTTC. It is translated as CSARVHGTDGYTF.

This clonotype came up many times. The chain combines TRBV28 with TRBJ1-2; 9 nucleotides match TRBD1. The CDR3 has 15 residues. V dropped 5 bases and J dropped 4; count of bases not matched to a gene: 8. Germline V gene sequence: CDR1 MDHEN, CDR2 SYDVKM. This CDR3 is CASSPQDRGLYGYTF. The DNA for the CDR3 is TGTGCCAGCAGTCCCCAGGACAGGGGCCTCTATGGCTACACCTTC.